The 17 T cell receptor beta chains below all came from one sample that was sequenced in a study of blood T cell repertoires in COVID-19. Sequencing was performed with immunoSEQ multiplex PCR; in TCRdb, only in-frame clones are kept and a portion is missing. The sample holds 380,000 or so clones, around 87% seen once. The source material was PBMCs or T cells enriched from blood (not recorded which). These receptor sequences come from a man aged 30 to 39 who had recovered from COVID-19.

This clone was found once. The chain joins TRBV3-1 (or the pseudogene TRBV3-2) to TRBJ2-7, with D possibly being TRBD2 (6 bases). Germline V CDR1 and CDR2: LGHDT, YNNKEL (reference sequence). With 0 bases removed from V and 5 bases from J, the gap between germline ends came to 14 bases. This CDR3 is built from 15 residues. CDR3 sequence (DNA): TGTGCCAGCAGCCAAGACACGGAGCGGGTACACGAGCAGTACTTC. Translated: CASSQDTERVHEQYF.

The rearrangement joins TRBV2 to TRBJ2-7; 7 bases match TRBD1. With 11 bases clipped from V and 2 bases from J, the junction kept 12 bases outside the gene matches. Germline loops: CDR1 SNHLY, CDR2 FYNNEI. CDR3 size: 14 residues. In DNA, the CDR3 is TGTGCCGGAGGTATGACAGGGCCGACCTACGAGCAGTACTTC. Its protein product is CAGGMTGPTYEQYF.

This clone was detected only once. V and J are TRBV9 and TRBJ1-5, with D possibly being TRBD1 (5 bases). V gave up 4 bases and J gave up 1 base, with 12 bases separating them. CDR3 length: 15 residues. Per the germline V gene, CDR1 is SGDLS and CDR2 is YYNGEE. CDR3 in amino acids: CASSIGGSSNQPQHF. As DNA, the CDR3 is TGTGCCAGCAGCATCGGGGGGTCGAGCAATCAGCCCCAGCATTTT. The full variable domain, in which reference TRBV9 and TRBJ1-5 provide the parts outside the CDR3, is DSGVTQTPKHLITATGQRVTLRCSPRSGDLSVYWYQQSLDQGLQFLIQYYNGEERAKGNILERFSAQQFPDLHSELNLSSLELGDSALYFCASSIGGSSNQPQHFGDGTRLSIL.

The chain combines TRBV13 with TRBJ1-6; D is uncertain. Germline V CDR1 and CDR2: PRHDT, FYEKMQ (reference sequence). The CDR3 loop spans 15 amino acids. Deletions cut 1 base from V and 10 bases from J, with 14 bases between. CDR3 protein: CASSLEGGLRSPLHF. The DNA of the CDR3 is TGTGCCAGCAGCTTAGAGGGAGGGTTGCGGTCACCCCTCCACTTT.

The V and J genes are TRBV18 and TRBJ2-4; 8 nucleotides line up with TRBD2. The germline gives CDR1 KGHSH, CDR2 LQKENI. J was trimmed by 0 bases and V by 9 bases; bases with no gene match: 13. The CDR3 length is 17 residues. The CDR3 nucleotides read TGTGCCAGACCCGGGGGGGATGCACCCTTAGCCAAAAACATTCAGTACTTC. Translation: CARPGGDAPLAKNIQYF.

The chain joins TRBV4-1 to TRBJ2-1; 9 bases map to TRBD2. The germline V gene has CDR1 MGHRA and CDR2 YSYEKL. V was pared by 1 base and J by 2 bases, with 0 bases of the junction left unmatched. This CDR3 is 15 amino acids long. The CDR3 is CASSQGGGAYNEQFF. DNA of the CDR3: TGCGCCAGCAGCCAAGGCGGGGGGGCCTACAATGAGCAGTTCTTC.

The table lists this clone with a count of one. The CDR3 reads CASSLSSNTEAFF. CDR3 DNA sequence: TGTGCCAGCAGCTTATCCTCGAACACTGAAGCTTTCTTT. The gene calls are TRBV11-1 and TRBJ1-1; D gene uncertain. Germline V gene lookup returns CDR1 SGHAT and CDR2 FQDESV (reference sequence). Between the trimmed V and J ends, which lost 2 bases and 1 base, there was a span of 5 bases. This CDR3 contains 13 residues. Full variable domain (rest looked up from reference TRBV11-1 and TRBJ1-1): EAEVAQSPRYKITEKSQAVAFWCDPISGHATLYWYRQILGQGPELLVQFQDESVVDDSQLPKDRFSAERLKGVDSTLKIQPAELGDSAMYLCASSLSSNTEAFFGQGTRLTVV.

This clone was seen more than once but under ten times. In DNA form, the CDR3 reads TGTGCCAGCAGCTCAGGACTAGCGGGGGGGCGGTACGAGCAGTACTTC. Its protein is CASSSGLAGGRYEQYF. The chain combines TRBV5-4 with TRBJ2-7, with 15 nucleotides matching TRBD2. The CDR3 runs to 16 residues. The V gene's germline CDR1 is SGHNT and CDR2 YYREEE (reference sequence). V lost 3 bases to trimming and J lost 4 bases; unmatched junction nucleotides: 5.

The gene calls are TRBV19 and TRBJ1-5; TRBD1 might be the D (6 bases). Trimming stripped 8 bases from V and 3 bases from J, with 11 bases between. CDR1 is LNHDA and CDR2 is SQIVND in the germline V gene (reference sequence). The CDR3 has 13 residues. The CDR3 bases are TGTGCCAGTTCCGACAGGATCAATCAGCCCCAGCATTTT. It specifies CASSDRINQPQHF.

The chain is built from TRBV23-1 and TRBJ1-2, with D unresolved. TRBV23-1 is sorted into the ORF group, with uncertain function. V lost 2 bases to trimming and J lost 4 bases, with 5 bases between them. The CDR3 is made up of 12 amino acids. CDR3 sequence (DNA): TGCGCCAGCAGTCAACACTTCTATGGCTACACCTTC. The encoded protein is CASSQHFYGYTF.

This clone was found once. The chain's CDR3 is CASRPWGVPYNEQFF. The CDR3, as DNA: TGTGCCAGCAGGCCTTGGGGGGTCCCCTACAATGAGCAGTTCTTC. The chain carries TRBV6-6 and TRBJ2-1, with D possibly matching TRBD2 (6 bases). The V end was cut by 6 bases, the J end by 2 bases, with 14 bases between. The germline V gene has CDR1 MNHNY and CDR2 SVGAGI (reference sequence). There are 15 residues in the CDR3.

The gene calls are TRBV13 and TRBJ1-1; 7 positions agree with TRBD1. The CDR3 consists of 14 residues. The germline gives CDR1 PRHDT, CDR2 FYEKMQ (reference sequence). V lost 1 base, J lost 4 bases, and 3 bases stayed unmatched. CDR3 amino acids: CASSLEGAGTEAFF. The CDR3 DNA reads as TGTGCCAGCAGCTTAGAGGGGGCGGGCACTGAAGCTTTCTTT.

There are a few counts of this clone. This sequence joins TRBV25-1 and TRBJ1-2, with D possibly being TRBD1 (6 bases). V lost 4 bases and J 8 bases, leaving 14 bases between the germline ends. Looked up from germline, CDR1 is MGHDK and CDR2 is SYGVNS. This CDR3 has 13 amino acids. CDR3 in amino acids: CASSGAGVVGYTF. The CDR3 bases are TGTGCCAGCAGTGGGGCAGGGGTGGTGGGCTACACCTTC.

This chain's CDR3 is CASSWGGNEQFF. CDR3 nucleotide sequence: TGTGCCAGCAGCTGGGGGGGAAATGAGCAGTTCTTC. The gene calls are TRBV5-4 and TRBJ2-1; 7 bases are a match to TRBD2. The V and J ends lost 3 bases and 7 bases, in that order; junction bases with no gene match: 1. Germline values: CDR1 SGHNT, CDR2 YYREEE (reference sequence). The CDR3 runs to 12 residues.

The chain uses TRBV30 and TRBJ1-5, with 7 bases aligning to TRBD1. Per germline, CDR1 GTSNPN and CDR2 SVGIG (reference sequence). The length of the CDR3 is 13 residues. The junction had 4 bases not matched to a gene; V was cut back by 2 bases and J by 6 bases. The CDR3 region is CAWSYDRAQPQHF. In DNA, the CDR3 is TGTGCCTGGAGTTATGACAGGGCTCAGCCCCAGCATTTT.

V usage is TRBV10-3 and J usage is TRBJ1-6; D call uncertain. The CDR3 is 13 amino acids. V was clipped by 2 bases and J by 10 bases, with 9 bases between them. The V gene's germline CDR1 is ENHRY and CDR2 SYGVKD. The CDR3 DNA sequence: TGTGCCATCAGTGAGAACGAGGTGTCACCCCTCCACTTT. Protein: CAISENEVSPLHF.

This clone has just one count. The chain combines TRBV2 with TRBJ2-2; D might be TRBD1 (6 bases). This CDR3 has 14 amino acids. Trimming shortened V by 4 bases and J by 3 bases, and 9 bases separated the two germline ends. The germline V gene has CDR1 SNHLY and CDR2 FYNNEI. The CDR3: CASSGTEYTGELFF. CDR3 DNA sequence: TGTGCCAGCAGTGGGACAGAATACACCGGGGAGCTGTTTTTT.